These 2 T cell receptor beta chains were sequenced from one sample in a study of T cell responses to AZD1222 COVID-19 vaccine. The method was immunoSEQ multiplex PCR; TCRdb's version includes in-frame clones alone and lacks a portion of them. The table lists 130,000 or so clones, roughly 90% of them singletons, with under 4.5% in the top ten. Material: peripheral blood, obtained 28 days after the second dose of the MenACWY control vaccine. Receptors were obtained from an adult who received the MenACWY meningococcal vaccine as a control.

This clone was recorded only once. Other DNA sequences from this sample encode an identical CDR3 as well. The genes are TRBV11-2 and TRBJ1-5; 9 bases match TRBD1. V lost 3 bases to trimming and J lost 4 bases; unmatched junction nucleotides: 1. The CDR3 has 14 residues. Germline CDR1 SGHAT, CDR2 FQNNGV. The CDR3 sequence is CASSLDRGNQPQHF. The CDR3, as DNA: TGTGCCAGCAGCTTGGACAGGGGAAATCAGCCCCAGCATTTT.

The rearrangement links TRBV2 to TRBJ1-4; D unresolved. Trimming stripped 6 bases from V and 0 bases from J, with 8 bases between. Per germline, CDR1 SNHLY and CDR2 FYNNEI. The CDR3 covers 14 residues. This CDR3 reads CASRKSATNEKLFF. The DNA for the CDR3 is TGTGCCAGCAGAAAAAGTGCAACTAATGAAAAACTGTTTTTT.